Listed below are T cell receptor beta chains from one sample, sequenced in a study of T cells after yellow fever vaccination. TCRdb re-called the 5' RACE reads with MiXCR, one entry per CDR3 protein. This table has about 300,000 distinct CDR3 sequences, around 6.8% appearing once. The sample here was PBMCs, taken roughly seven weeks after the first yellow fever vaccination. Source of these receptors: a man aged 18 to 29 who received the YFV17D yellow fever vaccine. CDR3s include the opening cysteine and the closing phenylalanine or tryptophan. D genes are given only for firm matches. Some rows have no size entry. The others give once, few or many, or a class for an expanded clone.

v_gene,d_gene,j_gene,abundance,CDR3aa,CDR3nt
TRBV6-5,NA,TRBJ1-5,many,CASSYSNQGQPQHF,TGTGCCAGCAGTTACTCGAATCAAGGTCAGCCCCAGCATTTT
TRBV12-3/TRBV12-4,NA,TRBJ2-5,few,CASSRRDGLKETQYF,TGTGCCAGCAGCCGCCGGGACGGACTTAAAGAGACCCAGTACTTC
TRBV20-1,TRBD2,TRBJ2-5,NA,CSATGTSFETQYF,TGCAGTGCGACGGGGACTAGCTTTGAGACCCAGTACTTC
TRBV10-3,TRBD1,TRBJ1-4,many,CAISGDRAGTPTNEKLFF,TGTGCCATCAGTGGGGACAGGGCTGGGACTCCCACTAATGAAAAACTGTTTTTT
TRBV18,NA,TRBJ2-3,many,CASSPALADDTQYF,TGTGCCAGCTCACCCGCCTTGGCCGACGATACGCAGTATTTT
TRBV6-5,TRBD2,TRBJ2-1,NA,CASSYSGLAGGDEQFF,TGTGCCAGCAGTTACTCGGGACTAGCGGGTGGGGATGAGCAGTTCTTC
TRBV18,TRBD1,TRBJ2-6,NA,CASSAGTGINGVLTF,TGTGCCAGCTCAGCCGGGACAGGGATAAATGGCGTCCTGACTTTC
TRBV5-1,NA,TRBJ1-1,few,CASSPSPGGTEAFF,TGCGCCAGCAGCCCGAGTCCGGGAGGGACTGAAGCTTTCTTT
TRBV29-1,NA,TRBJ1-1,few,CSVEDLGQSTEAFF,TGCAGCGTTGAAGATTTAGGGCAGAGCACTGAAGCTTTCTTT
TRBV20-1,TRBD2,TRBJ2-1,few,CSARPTSGSYNEQFF,TGCAGTGCTAGACCCACTAGCGGCTCCTACAATGAGCAGTTCTTC
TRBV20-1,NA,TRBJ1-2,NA,CSASRGEVVAF,TGCAGTGCTTCCCGGGGGGAGGTTGTCGCCTTC
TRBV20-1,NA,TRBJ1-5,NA,CSANSAGNQPQHF,TGCAGTGCTAACTCGGCCGGCAATCAGCCCCAGCATTTT
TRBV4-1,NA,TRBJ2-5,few,CASSQEEGSGETQYF,TGCGCCAGCAGCCAAGAGGAGGGTTCGGGAGAGACCCAGTACTTC
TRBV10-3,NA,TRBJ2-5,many,CAISESSGLETQYF,TGTGCCATCAGTGAGTCATCAGGGTTAGAGACCCAGTACTTC
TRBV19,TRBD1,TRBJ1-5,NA,CASSPRTGGGYQPQHF,TGTGCCAGTAGTCCAAGGACAGGCGGGGGGTATCAGCCCCAGCATTTT
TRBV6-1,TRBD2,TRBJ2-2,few,CASSRTSGSSPGELFF,TGTGCCAGCAGCCGGACTAGCGGGTCGAGTCCCGGGGAGCTGTTTTTT
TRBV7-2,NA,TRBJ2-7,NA,CASSFYTGPYEQYF,TGTGCCAGCAGCTTTTACACGGGCCCCTACGAGCAGTACTTC
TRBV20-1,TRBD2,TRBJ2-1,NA,CCAEGGIAGGYNEQFF,TGCTGCGCAGAGGGGGGAATAGCGGGGGGGTACAATGAGCAGTTCTTC
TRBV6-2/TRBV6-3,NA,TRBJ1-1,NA,CASSYRMNTEAFF,TGTGCCAGCAGTTATAGAATGAACACTGAAGCTTTCTTT
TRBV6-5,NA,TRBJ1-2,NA,CASSYSEQIANYGYTF,TGTGCCAGCAGTTACTCGGAACAGATCGCTAACTATGGCTACACCTTC
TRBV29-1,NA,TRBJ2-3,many,CSVEAGTRSTDTQYF,TGCAGCGTCGAGGCCGGAACGAGAAGCACAGATACGCAGTATTTT
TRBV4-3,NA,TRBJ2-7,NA,CASSQESGAREQYF,TGCGCCAGCAGCCAAGAATCAGGGGCGCGCGAGCAGTACTTC
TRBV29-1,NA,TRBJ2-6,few,CSVTGTSSGANVLTF,TGCAGCGTTACCGGGACTTCCTCTGGGGCCAACGTCCTGACTTTC
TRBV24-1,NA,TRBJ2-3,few,CATSGPATPRASTDTQYF,TGTGCCACCAGTGGTCCGGCGACTCCTCGTGCTAGCACAGATACGCAGTATTTT
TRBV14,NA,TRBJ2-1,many,CASSQGTYNEQFF,TGTGCCAGCAGCCAGGGGACCTACAATGAGCAGTTCTTC
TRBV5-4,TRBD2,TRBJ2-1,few,CASSWRLAGRDEQFF,TGTGCCAGCAGCTGGCGACTAGCGGGGAGAGATGAGCAGTTCTTC
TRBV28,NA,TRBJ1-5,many,CASRRRGDNQPQHF,TGTGCCAGCAGAAGAAGGGGTGACAATCAGCCCCAGCATTTT
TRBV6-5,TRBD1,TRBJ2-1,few,CASSYSIRTGGYNEQFF,TGTGCCAGCAGTTACTCGATACGGACAGGGGGCTACAATGAGCAGTTCTTC
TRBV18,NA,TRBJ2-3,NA,CASSPASLVPDTQYF,TGTGCCAGCTCACCAGCTAGTCTCGTCCCAGATACGCAGTATTTT
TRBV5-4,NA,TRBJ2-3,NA,CASSPTTIGGGTDTQYF,TGTGCCAGCTCCCCTACTACTATCGGGGGAGGCACAGATACGCAGTATTTT
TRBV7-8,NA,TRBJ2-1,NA,CASSLIITGGNEQFF,TGTGCCAGCAGCTTGATAATCACCGGCGGGAATGAGCAGTTCTTC
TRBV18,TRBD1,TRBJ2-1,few,CASSRDRLNEQFF,TGTGCCAGCTCACGGGACAGGCTGAATGAGCAGTTCTTC
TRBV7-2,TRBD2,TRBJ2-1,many,CASSLSGGNLYNEQFF,TGTGCCAGCAGCTTATCGGGGGGGAACCTCTACAATGAGCAGTTCTTC
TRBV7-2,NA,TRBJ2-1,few,CASNVAGGKSSYNEQFF,TGTGCCAGCAATGTTGCTGGGGGTAAGAGCTCCTACAATGAGCAGTTCTTC
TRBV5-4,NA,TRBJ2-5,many,CASSANSGAQETQYF,TGTGCCAGCAGCGCGAACAGTGGGGCGCAAGAGACCCAGTACTTC
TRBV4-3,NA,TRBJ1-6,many,CASSPRQTGGSWNSPLHF,TGCGCCAGCAGCCCCCGACAGACGGGGGGCTCTTGGAATTCACCCCTCCACTTT
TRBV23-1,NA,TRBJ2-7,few,CASLKERADISFYEQYF,TGCGCCAGCCTTAAGGAGAGGGCCGATATTTCTTTCTACGAGCAGTACTTC
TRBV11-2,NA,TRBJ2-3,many,CASSPPYWDTQYF,TGTGCCAGCAGCCCTCCTTACTGGGATACGCAGTATTTT
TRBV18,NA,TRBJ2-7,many,CASSPPSSYEQYF,TGTGCCAGCTCACCACCCAGCTCCTACGAGCAGTACTTC
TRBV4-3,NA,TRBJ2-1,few,CASSHRAASAYNEQFF,TGCGCCAGCAGCCACCGGGCGGCGTCGGCCTACAATGAGCAGTTCTTC
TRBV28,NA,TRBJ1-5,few,CASSFLLQGGQPQHF,TGTGCCAGCAGTTTTCTGCTGCAGGGTGGCCAGCCCCAGCATTTT
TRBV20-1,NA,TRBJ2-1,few,CSARQAPYNEQFF,TGCAGTGCTAGACAAGCCCCCTACAATGAGCAGTTCTTC
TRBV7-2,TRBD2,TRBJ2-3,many,CASSWGTRGNSYTQYF,TGTGCCAGCAGCTGGGGGACTAGGGGCAACTCCTATACGCAGTATTTT
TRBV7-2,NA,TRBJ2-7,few,CASSFLPRGGEQYF,TGTGCCAGCAGCTTTCTGCCCCGAGGGGGCGAGCAGTACTTC
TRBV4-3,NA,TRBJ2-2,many,CASGMGLRGGFTGELFF,TGCGCCAGCGGGATGGGCCTCCGCGGGGGCTTCACCGGGGAGCTGTTTTTT
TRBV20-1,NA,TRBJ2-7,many,CSAARVEQYF,TGCAGTGCTGCCAGGGTCGAGCAGTACTTC
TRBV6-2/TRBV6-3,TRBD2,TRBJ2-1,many,CASSYSVSGGYNEQFF,TGTGCCAGCAGTTACTCGGTTTCGGGGGGCTACAATGAGCAGTTCTTC
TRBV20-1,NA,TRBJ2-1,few,CSARDKGIDEQFF,TGCAGTGCTAGAGATAAGGGTATCGATGAGCAGTTCTTC
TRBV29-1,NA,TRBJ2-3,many,CSVRILGVTDTQYF,TGCAGCGTACGCATCCTGGGGGTCACAGATACGCAGTATTTT
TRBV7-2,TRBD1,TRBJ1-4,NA,CASSLDRVDEKLFF,TGTGCCAGCAGCCTAGACAGGGTAGATGAAAAACTGTTTTTT